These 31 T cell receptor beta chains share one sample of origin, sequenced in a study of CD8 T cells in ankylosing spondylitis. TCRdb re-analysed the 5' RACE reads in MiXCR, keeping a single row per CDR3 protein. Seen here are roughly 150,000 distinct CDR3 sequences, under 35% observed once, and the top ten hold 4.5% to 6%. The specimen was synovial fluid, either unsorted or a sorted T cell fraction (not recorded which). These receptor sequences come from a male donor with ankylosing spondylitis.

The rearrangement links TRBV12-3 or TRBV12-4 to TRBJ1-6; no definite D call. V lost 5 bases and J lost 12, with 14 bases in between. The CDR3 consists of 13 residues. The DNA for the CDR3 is TGTGCCAGCAGTCCAGGACGGAGCGTACCCCTCCACTTT. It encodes CASSPGRSVPLHF.

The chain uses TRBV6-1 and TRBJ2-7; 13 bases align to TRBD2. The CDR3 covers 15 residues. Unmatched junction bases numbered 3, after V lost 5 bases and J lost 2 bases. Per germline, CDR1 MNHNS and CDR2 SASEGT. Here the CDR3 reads CASSQGLAGPYEQYF. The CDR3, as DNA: TGTGCCAGCAGTCAGGGACTAGCGGGACCCTACGAGCAGTACTTC.

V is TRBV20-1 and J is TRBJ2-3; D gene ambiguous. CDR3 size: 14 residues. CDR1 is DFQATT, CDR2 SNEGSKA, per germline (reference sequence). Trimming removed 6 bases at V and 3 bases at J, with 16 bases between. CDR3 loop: CSAPLLGWTDTQYF. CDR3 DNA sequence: TGCAGTGCCCCGCTGTTGGGTTGGACAGATACGCAGTATTTT.

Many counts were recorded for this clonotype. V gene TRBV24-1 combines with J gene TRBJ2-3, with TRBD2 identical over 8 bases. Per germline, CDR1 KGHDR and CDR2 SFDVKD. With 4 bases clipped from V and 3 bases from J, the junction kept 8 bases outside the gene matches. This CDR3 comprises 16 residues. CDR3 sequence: CATSDPDSGGTDTQYF. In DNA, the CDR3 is TGTGCCACCAGTGACCCCGACAGCGGGGGTACAGATACGCAGTATTTT.

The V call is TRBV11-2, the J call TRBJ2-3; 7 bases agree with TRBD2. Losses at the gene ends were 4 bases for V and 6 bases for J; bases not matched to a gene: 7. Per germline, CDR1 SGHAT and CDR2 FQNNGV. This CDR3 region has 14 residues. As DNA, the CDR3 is TGTGCCAGCAGCTCTACACGGACTAGGGATACGCAGTATTTT. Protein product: CASSSTRTRDTQYF.

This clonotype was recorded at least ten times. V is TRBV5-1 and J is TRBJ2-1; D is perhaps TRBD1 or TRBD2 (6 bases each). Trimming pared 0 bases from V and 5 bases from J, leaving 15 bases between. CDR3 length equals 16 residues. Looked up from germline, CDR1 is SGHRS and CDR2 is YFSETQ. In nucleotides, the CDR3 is TGCGCCAGCAGCTTGGAGGCCCTAGGGGGGCACAATGAGCAGTTCTTC. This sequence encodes CASSLEALGGHNEQFF.

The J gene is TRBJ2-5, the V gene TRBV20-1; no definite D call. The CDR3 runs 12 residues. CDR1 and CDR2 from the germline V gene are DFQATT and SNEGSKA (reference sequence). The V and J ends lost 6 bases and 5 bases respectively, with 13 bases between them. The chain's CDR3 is CSADIGAETQYF. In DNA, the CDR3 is TGCAGTGCCGATATCGGTGCGGAGACCCAGTACTTC.

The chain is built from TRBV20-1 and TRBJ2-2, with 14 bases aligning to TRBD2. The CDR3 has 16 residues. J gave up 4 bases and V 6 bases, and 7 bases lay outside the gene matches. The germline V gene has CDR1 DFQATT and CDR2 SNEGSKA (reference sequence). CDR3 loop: CSASGLAGEATGELFF. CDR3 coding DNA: TGCAGTGCCTCGGGACTAGCGGGAGAGGCCACCGGGGAGCTGTTTTTT.

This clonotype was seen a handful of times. The CDR3, as DNA: TGTGCCAGCAGCAACAGGGGAAATAGAAATCAGCCCCAGCATTTT. Its translation is CASSNRGNRNQPQHF. The chain has TRBV6-2 or TRBV6-3 and TRBJ1-5; 7 bases map to TRBD1. J lost 4 bases, V lost 6 bases, and 9 bases had no gene match. The CDR3 spans 15 residues. Germline V lookup: CDR1 MNHEY, CDR2 SVGEGT.

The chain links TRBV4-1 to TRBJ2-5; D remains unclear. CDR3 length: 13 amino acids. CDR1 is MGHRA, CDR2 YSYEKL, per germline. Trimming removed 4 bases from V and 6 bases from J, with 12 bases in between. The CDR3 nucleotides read TGCGCCAGCAGCCTCGGCGAAACTCAGACCCAGTACTTC. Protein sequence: CASSLGETQTQYF.

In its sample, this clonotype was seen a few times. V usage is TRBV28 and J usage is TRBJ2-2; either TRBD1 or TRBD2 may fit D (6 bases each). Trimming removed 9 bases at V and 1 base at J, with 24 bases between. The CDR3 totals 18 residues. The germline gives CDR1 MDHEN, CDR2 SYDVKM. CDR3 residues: CASNLPGGTKKNTGELFF. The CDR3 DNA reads TGTGCCAGTAACCTCCCTGGCGGGACAAAAAAGAACACCGGGGAGCTGTTTTTT.

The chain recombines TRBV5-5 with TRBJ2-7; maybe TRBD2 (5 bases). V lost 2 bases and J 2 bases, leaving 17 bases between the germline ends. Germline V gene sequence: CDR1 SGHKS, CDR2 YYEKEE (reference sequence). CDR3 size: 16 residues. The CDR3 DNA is TGTGCCAGCAGCTTTACCGAGGGATTCGCCACCTACGAGCAGTACTTC. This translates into CASSFTEGFATYEQYF.

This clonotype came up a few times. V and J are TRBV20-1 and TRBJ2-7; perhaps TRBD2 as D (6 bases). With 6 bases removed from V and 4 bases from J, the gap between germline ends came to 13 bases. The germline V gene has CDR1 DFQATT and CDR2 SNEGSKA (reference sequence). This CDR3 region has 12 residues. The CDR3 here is CSATGGGYEQYF. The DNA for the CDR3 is TGCAGTGCAACCGGGGGAGGATACGAGCAGTACTTC.

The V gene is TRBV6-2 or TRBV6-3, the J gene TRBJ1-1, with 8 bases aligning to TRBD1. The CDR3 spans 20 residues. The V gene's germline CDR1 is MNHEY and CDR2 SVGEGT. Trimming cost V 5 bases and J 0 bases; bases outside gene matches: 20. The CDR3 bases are TGTGCCAGCAGTCCCGTCCCTGTTAATAAGCCAGGGGGCATGAACACTGAAGCTTTCTTT. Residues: CASSPVPVNKPGGMNTEAFF.

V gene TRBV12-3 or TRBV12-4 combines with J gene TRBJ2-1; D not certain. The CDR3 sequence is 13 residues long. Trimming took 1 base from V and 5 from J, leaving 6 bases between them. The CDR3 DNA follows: TGTGCCAGCAGTTTAGGGGCCAACAATGAGCAGTTCTTC. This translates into CASSLGANNEQFF.

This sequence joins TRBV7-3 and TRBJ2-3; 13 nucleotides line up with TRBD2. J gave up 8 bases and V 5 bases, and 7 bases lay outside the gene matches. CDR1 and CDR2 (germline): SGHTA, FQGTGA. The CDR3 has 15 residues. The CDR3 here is CASSRGLAGLATQYF. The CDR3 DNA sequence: TGTGCCAGCAGCCGGGGACTAGCGGGATTGGCTACGCAGTATTTT.

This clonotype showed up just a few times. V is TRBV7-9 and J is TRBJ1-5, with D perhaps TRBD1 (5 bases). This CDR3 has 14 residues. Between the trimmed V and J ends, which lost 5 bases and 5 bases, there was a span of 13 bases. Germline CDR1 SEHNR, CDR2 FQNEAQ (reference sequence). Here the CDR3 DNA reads TGTGCCAGCAGCCCCGGGGGTGGCGATCAGCCCCAGCATTTT. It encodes CASSPGGGDQPQHF.

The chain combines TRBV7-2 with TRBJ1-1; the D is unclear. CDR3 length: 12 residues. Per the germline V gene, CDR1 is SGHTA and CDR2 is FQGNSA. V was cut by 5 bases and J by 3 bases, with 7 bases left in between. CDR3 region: CASSPWDTEAFF. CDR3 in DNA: TGTGCCAGCAGCCCATGGGACACTGAAGCTTTCTTT.

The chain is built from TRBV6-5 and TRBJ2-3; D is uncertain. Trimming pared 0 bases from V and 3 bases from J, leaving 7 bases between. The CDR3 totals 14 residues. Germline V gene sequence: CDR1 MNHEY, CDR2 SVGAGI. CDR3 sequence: CASSYSASTDTQYF. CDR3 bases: TGTGCCAGCAGTTACTCTGCGAGTACAGATACGCAGTATTTT.

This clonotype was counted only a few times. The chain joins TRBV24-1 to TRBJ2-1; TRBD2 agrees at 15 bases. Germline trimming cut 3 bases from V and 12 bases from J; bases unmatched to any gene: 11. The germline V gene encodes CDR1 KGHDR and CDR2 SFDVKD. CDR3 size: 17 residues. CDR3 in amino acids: CATSDPGLAGGPFAQFF. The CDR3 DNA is TGTGCCACCAGTGATCCCGGACTAGCGGGAGGGCCATTCGCGCAGTTCTTC.

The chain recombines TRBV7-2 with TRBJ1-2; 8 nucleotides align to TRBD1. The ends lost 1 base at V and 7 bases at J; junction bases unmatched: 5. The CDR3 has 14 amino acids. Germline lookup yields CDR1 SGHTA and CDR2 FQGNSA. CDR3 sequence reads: CASSLGQGSGGYTF. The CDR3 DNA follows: TGTGCCAGCAGCTTAGGACAGGGGAGCGGTGGCTACACCTTC.

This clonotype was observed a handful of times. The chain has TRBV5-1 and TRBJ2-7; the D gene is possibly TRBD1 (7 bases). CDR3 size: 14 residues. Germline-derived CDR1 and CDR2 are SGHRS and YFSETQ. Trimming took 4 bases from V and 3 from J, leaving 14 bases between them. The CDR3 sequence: CASSPTRGDYEQYF. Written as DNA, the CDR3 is TGCGCCAGCAGCCCAACCAGGGGGGACTACGAGCAGTACTTC.

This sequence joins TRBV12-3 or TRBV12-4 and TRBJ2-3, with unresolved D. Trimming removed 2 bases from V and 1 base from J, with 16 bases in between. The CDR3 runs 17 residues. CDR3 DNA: TGTGCCAGCAGTTTACCCATTTCACAGTGGGGCACAGATACGCAGTATTTT. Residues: CASSLPISQWGTDTQYF.

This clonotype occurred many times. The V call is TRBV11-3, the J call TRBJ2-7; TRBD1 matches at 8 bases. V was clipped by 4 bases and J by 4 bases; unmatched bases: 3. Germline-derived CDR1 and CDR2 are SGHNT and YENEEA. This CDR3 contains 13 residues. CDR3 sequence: CASSSDRAYEQYF. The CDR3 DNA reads TGTGCCAGCAGCTCGGACAGGGCTTACGAGCAGTACTTC.

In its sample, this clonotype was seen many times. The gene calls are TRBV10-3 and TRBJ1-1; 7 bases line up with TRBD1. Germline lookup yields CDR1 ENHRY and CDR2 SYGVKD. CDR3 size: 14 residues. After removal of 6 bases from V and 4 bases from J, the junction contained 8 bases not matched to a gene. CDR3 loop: CAIREDRDGTEAFF. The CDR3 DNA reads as TGTGCCATCAGGGAAGACAGGGACGGCACTGAAGCTTTCTTT.

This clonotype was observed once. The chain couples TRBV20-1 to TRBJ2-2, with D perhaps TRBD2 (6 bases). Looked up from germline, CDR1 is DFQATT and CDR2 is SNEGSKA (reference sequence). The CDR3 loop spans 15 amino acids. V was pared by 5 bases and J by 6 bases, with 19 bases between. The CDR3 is CSASSGLGYAGELFF. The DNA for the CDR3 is TGCAGTGCTTCCTCGGGACTCGGATATGCCGGGGAGCTGTTTTTT.

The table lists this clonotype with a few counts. The CDR3 region has the DNA TGTGCCAGCAACCTCGGGACAGGGAGGCAAAAACTGTTTTTT. Encoded protein: CASNLGTGRQKLFF. V and J are TRBV7-8 and TRBJ1-4, with 9 bases fitting TRBD1. The CDR3 extends over 14 amino acids. V dropped 7 bases and J dropped 9; count of bases not matched to a gene: 9. Per germline, CDR1 SGHVS and CDR2 FQNEAQ.

The CDR3 loop is CASSSDLPGGPDTQYF. The CDR3 DNA follows: TGTGCCAGCAGCTCAGACTTGCCCGGGGGCCCAGATACGCAGTATTTT. The genes are TRBV5-4 and TRBJ2-3; D could derive from TRBD1 or TRBD2 (6 bases each). The CDR3 consists of 16 residues. The germline CDR1 and CDR2 sequences are SGHNT and YYREEE (reference sequence). The V gene lost 3 bases and the J gene lost 4 bases, with 18 bases spanning the gap.

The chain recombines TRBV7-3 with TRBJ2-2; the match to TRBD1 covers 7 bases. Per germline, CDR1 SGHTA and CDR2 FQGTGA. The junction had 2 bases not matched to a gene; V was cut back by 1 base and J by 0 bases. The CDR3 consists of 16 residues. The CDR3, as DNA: TGTGCCAGCAGCTTAAGTCAGGGGGCGAACACCGGGGAGCTGTTTTTT. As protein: CASSLSQGANTGELFF.

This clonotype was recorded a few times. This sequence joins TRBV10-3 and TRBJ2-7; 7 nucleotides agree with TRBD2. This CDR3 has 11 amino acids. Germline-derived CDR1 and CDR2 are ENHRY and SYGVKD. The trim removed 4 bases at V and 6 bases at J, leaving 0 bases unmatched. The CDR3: CAISAGGEQYF. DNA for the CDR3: TGTGCCATCAGTGCGGGGGGCGAGCAGTACTTC.

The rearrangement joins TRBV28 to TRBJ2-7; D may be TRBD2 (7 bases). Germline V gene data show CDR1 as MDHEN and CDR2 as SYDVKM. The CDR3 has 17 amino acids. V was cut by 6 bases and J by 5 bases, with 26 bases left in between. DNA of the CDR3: TGTGCCAGCAGCGCCTGGGGGGGGGCCAAATTCGCCCACGAGCAGTACTTC. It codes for CASSAWGGAKFAHEQYF.